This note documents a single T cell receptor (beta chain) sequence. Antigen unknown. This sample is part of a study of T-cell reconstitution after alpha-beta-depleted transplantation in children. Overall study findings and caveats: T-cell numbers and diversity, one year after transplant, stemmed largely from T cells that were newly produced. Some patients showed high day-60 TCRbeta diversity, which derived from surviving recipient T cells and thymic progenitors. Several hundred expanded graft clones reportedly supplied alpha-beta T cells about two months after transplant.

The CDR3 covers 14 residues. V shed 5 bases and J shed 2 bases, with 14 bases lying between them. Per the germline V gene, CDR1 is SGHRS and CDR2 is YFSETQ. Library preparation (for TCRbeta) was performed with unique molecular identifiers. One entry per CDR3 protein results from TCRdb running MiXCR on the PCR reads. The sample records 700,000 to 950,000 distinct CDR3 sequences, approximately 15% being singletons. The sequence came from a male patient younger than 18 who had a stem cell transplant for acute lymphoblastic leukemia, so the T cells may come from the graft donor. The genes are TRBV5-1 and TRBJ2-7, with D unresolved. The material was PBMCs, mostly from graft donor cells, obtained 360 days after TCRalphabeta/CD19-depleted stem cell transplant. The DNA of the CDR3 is TGCGCCAGCAGGGCCCCAGCAAAAGCCTACGAGCAGTACTTC. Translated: CASRAPAKAYEQYF.